The 13 T cell receptor beta chains below were found in one sample sequenced in a study of T cell responses to AZD1222 COVID-19 vaccine. Measured with immunoSEQ multiplex PCR; TCRdb has only the in-frame clones, and not every one. The table has some 99,000 clones, about nine tenths seen once. The sample was peripheral blood, taken 28 days after the second AZD1222 dose. These receptors were collected from an adult who received the AZD1222 COVID-19 vaccine.

The chain carries TRBV21-1 and TRBJ2-1. TRBV21-1 is described as a pseudogene. The CDR3 has 17 residues. The DNA of the CDR3 is TGTGCCAGCAGCAAAGCGCGGAGGGGGAAATCCCCCAATGAGCAGTTCTTC. As protein: CASSKARRGKSPNEQFF.

This rearrangement joins TRBV28 to TRBJ1-5, with D possibly TRBD1 on 5 matching bases. Germline V CDR1 and CDR2: MDHEN, SYDVKM. V lost 5 bases to trimming and J lost 2 bases, with 13 bases between them. This CDR3 comprises 15 residues. CDR3 sequence: CASSPGGYGNQPQHF. The CDR3 DNA reads TGTGCCAGCAGTCCTGGGGGGTACGGCAATCAGCCCCAGCATTTT.

The chain has TRBV9 and TRBJ1-1; the match to TRBD1 covers 7 bases. CDR3 size: 15 residues. CDR1 is SGDLS, CDR2 YYNGEE, per germline. V dropped 4 bases and J dropped 0; count of bases not matched to a gene: 6. CDR3 in amino acids: CASSTTGTVNTEAFF. The DNA of the CDR3 is TGTGCCAGCAGCACCACCGGGACAGTGAACACTGAAGCTTTCTTT.

The chain carries TRBV5-1 and TRBJ2-6; 9 bases agree with TRBD1. This CDR3 is 16 amino acids long. Looked up from germline, CDR1 is SGHRS and CDR2 is YFSETQ. Trimming at V came to 2 bases and at J to 1 base, leaving 1 base not matched to a gene. As DNA, the CDR3 is TGCGCCAGCAGCTTCGGACAGGGGTCTGGGGCCAACGTCCTGACTTTC. Protein product: CASSFGQGSGANVLTF. The full variable domain, rest sourced from reference TRBV5-1 and TRBJ2-6, is KAGVTQTPRYLIKTRGQQVTLSCSPISGHRSVSWYQQTPGQGLQFLFEYFSETQRNKGNFPGRFSGRQFSNSRSEMNVSTLELGDSALYLCASSFGQGSGANVLTFGAGSRLTVL.

The chain couples TRBV10-1 to TRBJ2-1; D possibly matches TRBD1 or TRBD2 (5 bases each). CDR3 size: 15 residues. V was clipped by 5 bases and J by 0 bases, with 11 bases between them. Germline loops: CDR1 WNHNN, CDR2 SYGVQD (reference sequence). CDR3 sequence reads: CASSRDGSSYNEQFF. The CDR3 region has the DNA TGCGCCAGCAGTAGGGACGGTTCCTCCTACAATGAGCAGTTCTTC.

J is TRBJ2-3 and V is TRBV6-5, with TRBD2 as a possible D gene (5 bases). In germline, CDR1 is MNHEY, CDR2 SVGAGI. This CDR3 contains 13 residues. Trimming took 2 bases from V and 9 from J, leaving 12 bases between them. CDR3 in DNA: TGTGCCAGCAGTTACGTGGGGTGGGAGACGCAGTATTTT. Translation gives CASSYVGWETQYF.

V is TRBV27 and J is TRBJ2-5, with 9 nucleotides matching TRBD1. Germline CDR1 MNHEY, CDR2 SMNVEV (reference sequence). The CDR3 extends over 14 amino acids. The trim removed 5 bases at V and 5 bases at J, leaving 6 bases unmatched. The CDR3 DNA reads TGTGCCAGCAGTCCCGGACAGGGGACGGAGACCCAGTACTTC. Protein product: CASSPGQGTETQYF.

The sample holds a few counts of this clone. CDR3 in amino acids: CASGLMGTEAFF. The CDR3 DNA reads TGTGCTAGTGGTTTGATGGGCACTGAAGCTTTCTTT. The chain combines TRBV12-5 with TRBJ1-1; D remains ambiguous. CDR1 is LGHNT and CDR2 is FRNRAP in the germline V gene. Deletions cut 2 bases from V and 4 bases from J, with 5 bases between. The CDR3 loop spans 12 amino acids.

The chain is built from TRBV5-1 and TRBJ2-7; D call uncertain. Germline V CDR1 and CDR2: SGHRS, YFSETQ. This CDR3 is 14 amino acids long. V lost 3 bases to trimming and J lost 1 base, with 11 bases between them. CDR3 sequence reads: CASSWSKGSYEQYF. The CDR3 DNA sequence: TGCGCCAGCAGCTGGTCAAAAGGGTCCTACGAGCAGTACTTC.

CDR3 in DNA: TGTGCCAGCATGGAAGGTAAGAGCAATCAGCCCCAGCATTTT. It is translated as CASMEGKSNQPQHF. The V gene is TRBV27, the J gene TRBJ1-5; D not resolved. Germline V gives CDR1 MNHEY, CDR2 SMNVEV (reference sequence). The ends were cut back, 7 bases at V and 1 base at J, with 11 bases in the middle. The CDR3 sequence is 14 residues long.

The chain combines TRBV5-1 with TRBJ1-1; D is unclear. The CDR3 extends over 15 amino acids. The V gene lost 4 bases and the J gene lost 1 base, with 14 bases spanning the gap. Germline loops: CDR1 SGHRS, CDR2 YFSETQ. Here the CDR3 DNA reads TGCGCCAGCAGCCCCCGCGAGGGCCAGAACACTGAAGCTTTCTTT. It translates to CASSPREGQNTEAFF.

This clone occurred a few times. The V gene is TRBV5-1, the J gene TRBJ2-3; D may be TRBD1 (6 bases). The CDR3 totals 15 residues. The V gene lost 0 bases and the J gene lost 2 bases, with 10 bases spanning the gap. The germline gives CDR1 SGHRS, CDR2 YFSETQ. The CDR3 is CASSLGQGFTDTQYF. For the CDR3, the DNA is TGCGCCAGCAGCTTGGGGCAGGGGTTCACAGATACGCAGTATTTT.

J is TRBJ1-2 and V is TRBV5-1; 8 bases map to TRBD1. The CDR3 has 15 residues. With 6 bases clipped from V and 3 bases from J, the junction kept 10 bases outside the gene matches. Germline V CDR1 and CDR2: SGHRS, YFSETQ. The CDR3 sequence: CASTIGQGRDYGYTF. CDR3 in DNA: TGCGCCAGCACCATCGGACAGGGCCGGGACTATGGCTACACCTTC.